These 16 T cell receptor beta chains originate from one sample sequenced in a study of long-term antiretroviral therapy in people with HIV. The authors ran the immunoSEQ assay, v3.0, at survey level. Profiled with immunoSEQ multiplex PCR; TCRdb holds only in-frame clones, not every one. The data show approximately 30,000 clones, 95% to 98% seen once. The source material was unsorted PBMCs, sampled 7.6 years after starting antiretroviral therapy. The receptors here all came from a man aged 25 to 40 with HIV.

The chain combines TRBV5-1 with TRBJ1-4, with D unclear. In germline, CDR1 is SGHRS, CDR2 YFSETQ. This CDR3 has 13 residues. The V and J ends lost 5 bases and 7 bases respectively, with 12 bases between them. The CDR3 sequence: CASSRGKGEKLFF. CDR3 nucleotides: TGCGCCAGCAGTAGAGGGAAGGGTGAAAAACTGTTTTTT.

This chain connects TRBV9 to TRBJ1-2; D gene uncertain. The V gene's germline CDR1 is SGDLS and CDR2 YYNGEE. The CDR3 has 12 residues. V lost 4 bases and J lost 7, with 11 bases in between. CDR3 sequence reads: CASSSGWGGYTF. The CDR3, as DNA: TGTGCCAGCAGCTCCGGTTGGGGTGGCTACACCTTC.

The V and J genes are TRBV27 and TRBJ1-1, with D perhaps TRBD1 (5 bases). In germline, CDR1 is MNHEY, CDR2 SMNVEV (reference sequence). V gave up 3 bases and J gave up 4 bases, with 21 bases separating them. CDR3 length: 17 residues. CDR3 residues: CASSFWGVAGAVTEAFF. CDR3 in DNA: TGTGCCAGCAGTTTTTGGGGGGTAGCGGGCGCGGTCACTGAAGCTTTCTTT.

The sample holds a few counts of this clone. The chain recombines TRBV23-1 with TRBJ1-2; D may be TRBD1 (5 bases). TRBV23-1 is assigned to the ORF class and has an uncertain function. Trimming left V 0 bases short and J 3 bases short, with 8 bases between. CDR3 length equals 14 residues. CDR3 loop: CASSQSDSYYGYTF. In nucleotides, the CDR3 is TGCGCCAGCAGTCAATCCGACAGCTACTATGGCTACACCTTC.

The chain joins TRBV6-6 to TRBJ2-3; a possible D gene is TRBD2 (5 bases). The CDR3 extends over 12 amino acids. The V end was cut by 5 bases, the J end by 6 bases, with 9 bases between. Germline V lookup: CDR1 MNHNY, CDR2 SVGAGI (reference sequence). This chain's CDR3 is CASSRGMDTQYF. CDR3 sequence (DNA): TGTGCCAGCAGTAGAGGGATGGATACGCAGTATTTT.

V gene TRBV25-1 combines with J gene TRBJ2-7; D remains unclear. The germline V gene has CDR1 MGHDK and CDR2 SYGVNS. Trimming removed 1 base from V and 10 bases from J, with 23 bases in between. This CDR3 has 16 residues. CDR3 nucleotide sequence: TGTGCCAGCAGTGAATCTGTAATACGTTTGACAACCGAACAGTACTTC. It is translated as CASSESVIRLTTEQYF.

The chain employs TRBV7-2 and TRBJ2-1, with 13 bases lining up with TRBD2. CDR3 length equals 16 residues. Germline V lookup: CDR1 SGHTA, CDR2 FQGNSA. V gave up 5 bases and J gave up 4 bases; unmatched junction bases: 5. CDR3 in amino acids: CASSVILAGGYNEQFF. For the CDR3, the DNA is TGTGCCAGCAGCGTAATACTAGCGGGAGGGTACAATGAGCAGTTCTTC.

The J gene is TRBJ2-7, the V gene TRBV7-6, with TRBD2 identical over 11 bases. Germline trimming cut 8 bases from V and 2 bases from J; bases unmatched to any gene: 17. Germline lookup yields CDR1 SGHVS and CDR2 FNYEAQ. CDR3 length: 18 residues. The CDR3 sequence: CASSTLRKGLAEPYEQYF. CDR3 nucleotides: TGTGCCAGCTCCACTCTGCGGAAGGGACTAGCGGAGCCCTACGAGCAGTACTTC.

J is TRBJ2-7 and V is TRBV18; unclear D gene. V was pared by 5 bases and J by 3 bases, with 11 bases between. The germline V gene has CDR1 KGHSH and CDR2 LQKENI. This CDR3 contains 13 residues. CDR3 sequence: CASSAALDYEQYF. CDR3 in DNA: TGTGCCAGCTCAGCCGCCTTGGACTACGAGCAGTACTTC.

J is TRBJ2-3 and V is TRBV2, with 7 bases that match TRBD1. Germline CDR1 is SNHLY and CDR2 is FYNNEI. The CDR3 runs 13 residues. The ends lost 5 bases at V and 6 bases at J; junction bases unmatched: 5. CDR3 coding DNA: TGTGCCAGCAGTCTGGGACAGTCGGATACGCAGTATTTT. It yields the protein CASSLGQSDTQYF.

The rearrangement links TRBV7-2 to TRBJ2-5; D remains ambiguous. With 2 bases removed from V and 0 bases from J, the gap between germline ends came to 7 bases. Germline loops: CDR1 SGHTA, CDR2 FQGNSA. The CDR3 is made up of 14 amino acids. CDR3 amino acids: CASSLPGNQETQYF. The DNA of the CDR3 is TGTGCCAGCAGCTTACCGGGCAACCAAGAGACCCAGTACTTC.

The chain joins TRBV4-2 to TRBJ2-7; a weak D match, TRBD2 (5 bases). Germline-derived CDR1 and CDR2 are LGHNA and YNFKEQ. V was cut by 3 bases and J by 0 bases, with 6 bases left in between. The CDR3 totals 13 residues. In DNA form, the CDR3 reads TGTGCCAGCAGCCAGGAGGACTCCTACGAGCAGTACTTC. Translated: CASSQEDSYEQYF.

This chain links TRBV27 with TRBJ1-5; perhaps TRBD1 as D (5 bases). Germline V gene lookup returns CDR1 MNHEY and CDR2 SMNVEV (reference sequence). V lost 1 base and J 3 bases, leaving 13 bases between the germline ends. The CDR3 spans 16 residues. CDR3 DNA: TGTGCCAGCAGTTTATTGGGTGAGGGACTCAATCAGCCCCAGCATTTT. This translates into CASSLLGEGLNQPQHF.

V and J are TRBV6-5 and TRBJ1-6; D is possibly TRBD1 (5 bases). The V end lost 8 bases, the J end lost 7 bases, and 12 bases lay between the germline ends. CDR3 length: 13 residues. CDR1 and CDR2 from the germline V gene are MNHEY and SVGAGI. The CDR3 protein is CASRLTENSPLHF. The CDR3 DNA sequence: TGTGCCAGCCGTCTGACAGAAAATTCACCCCTCCACTTT.

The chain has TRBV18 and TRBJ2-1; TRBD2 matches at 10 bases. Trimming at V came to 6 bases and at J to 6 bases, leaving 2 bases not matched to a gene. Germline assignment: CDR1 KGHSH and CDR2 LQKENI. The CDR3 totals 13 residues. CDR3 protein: CASSQRGGNEQFF. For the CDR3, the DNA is TGTGCCAGCTCGCAGCGGGGGGGCAATGAGCAGTTCTTC.

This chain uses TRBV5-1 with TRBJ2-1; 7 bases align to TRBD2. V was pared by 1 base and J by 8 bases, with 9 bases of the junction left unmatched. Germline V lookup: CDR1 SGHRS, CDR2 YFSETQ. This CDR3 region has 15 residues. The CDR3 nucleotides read TGCGCCAGCAGCTTGTTAGCAAGCGGGACGTATGAGCAGTTCTTC. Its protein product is CASSLLASGTYEQFF.